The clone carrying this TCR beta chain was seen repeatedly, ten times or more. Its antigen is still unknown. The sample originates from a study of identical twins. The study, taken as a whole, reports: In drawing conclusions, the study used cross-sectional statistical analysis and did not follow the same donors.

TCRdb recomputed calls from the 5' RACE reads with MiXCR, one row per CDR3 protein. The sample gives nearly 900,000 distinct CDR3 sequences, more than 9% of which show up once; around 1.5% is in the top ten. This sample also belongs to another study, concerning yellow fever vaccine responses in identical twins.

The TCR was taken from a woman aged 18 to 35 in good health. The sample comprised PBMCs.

CDR3 sequence reads: CSASRTGPYNEQFF. The CDR3 DNA reads as TGCAGTGCTAGCCGGACTGGCCCCTACAATGAGCAGTTCTTC. The chain combines TRBV20-1 with TRBJ2-1, with D perhaps matching TRBD2 (5 bases). Germline V gives CDR1 DFQATT, CDR2 SNEGSKA (reference sequence). The CDR3 is made up of 14 amino acids. Trimming left V 3 bases short and J 2 bases short, with 11 bases between.